This TCR beta chain was captured by sequencing in a study of blood T cell repertoires in COVID-19. Study as a whole: Sites across the United States, Italy and Spain contributed samples from acute and convalescent COVID-19. T cells, B-cell-depleted T cells, or PBMCs provided the cDNA or gDNA that served as material.

In the original workflow: The assay estimated nucleated cells by amplifying reference gene primers. The protocol was immunoSEQ multiplex PCR, while the TCRdb copy is restricted to in-frame clones and leaves out a portion. The V and J calls and clone size come from that table; D and trimming were worked out from the DNA. The sample consists of around 270,000 clones, 75% to 95% of them appearing once. Followed longitudinally, the Seattle patients had been enrolled during active infection. This receptor was taken from a person aged 18-35 years with COVID-19, enrolled during active disease. The sequenced sample was peripheral blood.

The CDR3 bases are TGCGCCAGCAGCTTCGGGAGAAGCTCCTACAATGAGCAGTTCTTC. The encoded protein is CASSFGRSSYNEQFF. V usage is TRBV5-1 and J usage is TRBJ2-1; possible D gene TRBD2, 6 bases. Trimming removed 2 bases from V and 0 bases from J, with 9 bases in between. Germline CDR1 is SGHRS and CDR2 is YFSETQ. This CDR3 region has 15 residues.